This T cell receptor beta chain stems from a study of T cells in Graves' hyperthyroidism and ophthalmopathy. Study conclusions and caveats: In blood, most of the thyroid clonotypes expanded above 0.001 were also present.

Uncontrolled infection, other autoimmune disease, pregnancy or lactation excluded patients. Blood sampling occurred at first hyperthyroidism diagnosis, ahead of any ophthalmopathy symptoms. PBMCs were obtained from about 9 ml fresh peripheral blood. This clonotype was observed at least ten times. Its antigen is undetermined. The investigators amplified TCR beta CDR3 regions from RNA transcripts. In the first-round RT-PCR of the TCR CDR3, the HTBI primer set was used. TCRdb reprocessed the multiplex PCR reads with MiXCR, giving one entry per CDR3 protein. The sample consists of about 360,000 distinct CDR3 sequences, roughly 14% of them appearing once. This clonotype was sampled from a man between 25 and 39 years old with Graves' hyperthyroidism that later progressed to Graves' ophthalmopathy. The sample consisted of blood.

The CDR3 loop reads CASSDHGQGDNEQFF. The CDR3 bases are TGTGCCAGCAGTGACCATGGACAGGGGGACAATGAGCAGTTCTTC. This chain uses TRBV6-1 with TRBJ2-1; TRBD1 aligns across 10 bases. Looked up from germline, CDR1 is MNHNS and CDR2 is SASEGT. The CDR3 loop spans 15 amino acids. Germline trimming cut 3 bases from V and 5 bases from J; bases unmatched to any gene: 4.